The following is a TCR beta chain sequence with its context. This entry is derived from a study of long-term antiretroviral therapy in people with HIV. The V end was cut by 5 bases, the J end by 1 base, with 11 bases between. The CDR3 loop spans 13 amino acids. Germline V gene lookup returns CDR1 SQVTM and CDR2 ANQGSEA. Running of the v3.0 immunoSEQ assay took place at survey level. The method was immunoSEQ multiplex PCR; TCRdb's version includes in-frame clones alone and lacks a portion of them. The sample yields 5,000 to 8,000 clones, roughly 80% seen once. This receptor was taken from a man aged 40-49 years with HIV. The V gene is TRBV29-1, the J gene TRBJ1-1; D is undetermined. The material was unsorted PBMCs, obtained 0.5 years before starting antiretroviral therapy. The CDR3 loop reads CSVRFQENTEAFF. The CDR3 DNA is TGCAGCGTTCGCTTTCAGGAGAACACTGAAGCTTTCTTT.